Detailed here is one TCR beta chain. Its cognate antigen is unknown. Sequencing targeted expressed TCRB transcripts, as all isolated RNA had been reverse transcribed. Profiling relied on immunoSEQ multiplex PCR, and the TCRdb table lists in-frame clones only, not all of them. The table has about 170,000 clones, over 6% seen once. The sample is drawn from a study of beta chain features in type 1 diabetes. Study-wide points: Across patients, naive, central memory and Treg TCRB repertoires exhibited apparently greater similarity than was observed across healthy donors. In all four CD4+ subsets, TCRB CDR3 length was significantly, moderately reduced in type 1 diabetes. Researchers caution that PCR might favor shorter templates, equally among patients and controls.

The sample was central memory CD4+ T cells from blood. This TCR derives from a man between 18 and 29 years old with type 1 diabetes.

The CDR3 region is CASSLNQATNYGYTF. CDR3 in DNA: TGCGCCAGCAGCTTGAATCAGGCTACTAACTATGGCTACACCTTC. The rearrangement uses TRBV5-1 and TRBJ1-2; D unclear. Germline-derived CDR1 and CDR2 are SGHRS and YFSETQ. V was clipped by 1 base and J by 0 bases, with 10 bases between them. The CDR3 has 15 residues.